This TCR beta chain came from a study of PD-L1 blockade in urothelial cancer. About the study: Atezolizumab (1,200 mg intravenously every 3 weeks) began at some point between 2014 and 2016 for patients. Patients' histories included 0 to 3 prior chemotherapy regimens. Blood analysis was done at 3 weeks (second dose) and 6 weeks after treatment began.

There are 14 residues in the CDR3. From germline, CDR1 is GTSNPN and CDR2 SVGIG (reference sequence). Deletions cut 3 bases from V and 3 bases from J, with 14 bases between. Clones were sequenced by immunoSEQ multiplex PCR, and TCRdb holds only the in-frame ones, with some missing. The sample yields 65,000 to 85,000 clones, 91% seen once. The time point was: peripheral blood 6 weeks after treatment start. This clone was seen more than once but under ten times. The rearrangement links TRBV30 to TRBJ1-2; D ambiguous. The sequence was obtained from a woman older than 75 with urothelial cancer. The source material was PBMCs, sampled around atezolizumab (anti-PD-L1) treatment. For the CDR3, the DNA is TGTGCCTGGAGCACAGTGTGGTTAGACTATGGCTACACCTTC. Its protein product is CAWSTVWLDYGYTF.